This T cell receptor (beta chain) was sequenced during a study of blood T cell repertoires in COVID-19. The wider study: In each case, the material was cDNA or gDNA derived from T cells, B-cell-depleted T cells, or PBMCs.

Under the authors' procedure: Counts of nucleated cells, estimated from reference gene primer amplification, were obtained. Measured with immunoSEQ multiplex PCR; TCRdb has only the in-frame clones, and not every one. The DNA gave D and trimming, while V, J and clone size come from that table. The data hold 75,000 to 80,000 clones, with 86% observed a single time. The J segment lost 0 bases and the V segment lost 1 base, leaving 25 bases of the junction unmatched. The CDR3 runs to 24 residues. In germline, CDR1 is LNHDA, CDR2 SQIVND (reference sequence). The sequencing sample was made of peripheral blood. The TCR comes from a human donor in a cohort sampled during active COVID-19. The genes are TRBV19 and TRBJ1-5; TRBD1 agrees at 9 bases. The CDR3 DNA is TGTGCCAGTAGTATAGTCCGAGAAATAGGGTCCGGGACAGGGAAACTTTATAGCAATCAGCCCCAGCATTTT. It specifies CASSIVREIGSGTGKLYSNQPQHF.